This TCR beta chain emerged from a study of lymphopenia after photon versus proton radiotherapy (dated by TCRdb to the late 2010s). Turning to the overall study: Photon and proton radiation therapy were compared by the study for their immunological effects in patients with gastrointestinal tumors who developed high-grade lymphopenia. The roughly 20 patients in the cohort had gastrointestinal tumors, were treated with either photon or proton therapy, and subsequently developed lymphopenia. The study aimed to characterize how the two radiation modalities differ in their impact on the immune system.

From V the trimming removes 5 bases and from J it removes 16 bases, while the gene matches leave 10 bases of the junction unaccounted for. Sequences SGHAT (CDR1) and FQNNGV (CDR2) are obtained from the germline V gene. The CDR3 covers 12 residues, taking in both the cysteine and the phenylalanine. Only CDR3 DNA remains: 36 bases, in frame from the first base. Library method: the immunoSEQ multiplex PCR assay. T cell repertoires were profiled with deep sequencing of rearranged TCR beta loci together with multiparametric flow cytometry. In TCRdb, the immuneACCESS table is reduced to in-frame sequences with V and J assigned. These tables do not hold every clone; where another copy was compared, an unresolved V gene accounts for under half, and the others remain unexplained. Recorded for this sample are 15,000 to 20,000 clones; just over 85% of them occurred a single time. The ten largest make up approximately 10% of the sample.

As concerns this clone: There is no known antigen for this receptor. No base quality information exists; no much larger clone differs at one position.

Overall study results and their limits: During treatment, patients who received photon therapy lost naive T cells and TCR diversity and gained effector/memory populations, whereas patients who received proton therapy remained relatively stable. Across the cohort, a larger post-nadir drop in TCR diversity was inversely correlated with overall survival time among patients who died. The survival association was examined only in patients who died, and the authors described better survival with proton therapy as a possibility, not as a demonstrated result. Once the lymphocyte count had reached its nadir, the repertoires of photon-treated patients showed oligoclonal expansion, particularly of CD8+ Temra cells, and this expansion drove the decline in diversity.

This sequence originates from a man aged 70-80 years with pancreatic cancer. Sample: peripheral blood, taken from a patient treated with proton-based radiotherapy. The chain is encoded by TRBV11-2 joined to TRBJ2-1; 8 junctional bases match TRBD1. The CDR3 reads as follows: CASSQGAVLPFF. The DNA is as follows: TGTGCCAGCAGCCAGGGGGCGGTCCTTCCCTTCTTC.